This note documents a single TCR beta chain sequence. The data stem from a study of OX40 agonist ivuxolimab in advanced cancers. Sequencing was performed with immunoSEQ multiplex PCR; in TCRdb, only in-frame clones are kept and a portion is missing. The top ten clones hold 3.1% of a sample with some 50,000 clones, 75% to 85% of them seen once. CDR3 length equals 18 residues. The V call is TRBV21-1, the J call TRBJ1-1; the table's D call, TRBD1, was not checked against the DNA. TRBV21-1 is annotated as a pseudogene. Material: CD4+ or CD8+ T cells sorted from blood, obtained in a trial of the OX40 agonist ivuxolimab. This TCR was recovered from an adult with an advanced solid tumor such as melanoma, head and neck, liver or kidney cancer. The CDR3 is CASRNKGVQGFGNTEAFF. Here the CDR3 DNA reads TGTGCCAGCAGAAATAAGGGGGTACAAGGTTTTGGGAACACTGAAGCTTTCTTT.